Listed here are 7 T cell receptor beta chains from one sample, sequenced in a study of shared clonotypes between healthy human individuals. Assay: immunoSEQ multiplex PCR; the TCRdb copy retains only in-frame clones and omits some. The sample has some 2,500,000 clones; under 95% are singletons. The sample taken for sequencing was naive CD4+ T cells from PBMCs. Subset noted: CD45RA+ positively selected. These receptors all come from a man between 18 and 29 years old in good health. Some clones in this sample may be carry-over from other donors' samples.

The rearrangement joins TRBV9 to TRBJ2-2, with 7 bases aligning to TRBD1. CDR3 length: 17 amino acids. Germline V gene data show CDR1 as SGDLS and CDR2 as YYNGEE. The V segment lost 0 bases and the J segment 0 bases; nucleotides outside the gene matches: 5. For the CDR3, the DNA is TGTGCCAGCAGCGTAGATGTGGGGACAGCGAACACCGGGGAGCTGTTTTTT. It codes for CASSVDVGTANTGELFF.

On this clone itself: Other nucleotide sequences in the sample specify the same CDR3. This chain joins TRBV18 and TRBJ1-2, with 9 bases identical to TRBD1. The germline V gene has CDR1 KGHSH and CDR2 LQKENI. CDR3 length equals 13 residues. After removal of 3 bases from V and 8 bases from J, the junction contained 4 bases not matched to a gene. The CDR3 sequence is CASSPRTGEGYTF. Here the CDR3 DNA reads TGTGCCAGCTCACCGAGGACAGGGGAGGGCTACACCTTC. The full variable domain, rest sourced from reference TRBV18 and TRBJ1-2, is NAGVMQNPRHLVRRRGQEARLRCSPMKGHSHVYWYRQLPEEGLKFMVYLQKENIIDESGMPKERFSAEFPKEGPSILRIQQVVRGDSAAYFCASSPRTGEGYTFGSGTRLTVV.

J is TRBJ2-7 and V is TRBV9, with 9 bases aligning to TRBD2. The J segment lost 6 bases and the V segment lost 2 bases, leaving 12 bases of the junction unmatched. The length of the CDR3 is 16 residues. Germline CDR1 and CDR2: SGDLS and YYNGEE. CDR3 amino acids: CASSVDAGTSFREQYF. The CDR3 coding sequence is TGTGCCAGCAGCGTTGACGCCGGGACTAGCTTCCGCGAGCAGTACTTC.

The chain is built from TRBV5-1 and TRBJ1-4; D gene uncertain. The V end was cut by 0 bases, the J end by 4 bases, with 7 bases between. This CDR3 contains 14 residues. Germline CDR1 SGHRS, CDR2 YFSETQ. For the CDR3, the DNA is TGCGCCAGCAGCTTGGGGGATTATAATGAAAAACTGTTTTTT. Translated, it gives CASSLGDYNEKLFF.

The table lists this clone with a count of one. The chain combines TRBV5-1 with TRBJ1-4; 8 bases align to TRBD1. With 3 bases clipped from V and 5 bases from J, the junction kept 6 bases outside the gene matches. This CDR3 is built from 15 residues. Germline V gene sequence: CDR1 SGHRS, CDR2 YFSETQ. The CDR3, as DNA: TGCGCCAGCAGCTCGGACAGGGACGGAAATGAAAAACTGTTTTTT. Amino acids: CASSSDRDGNEKLFF. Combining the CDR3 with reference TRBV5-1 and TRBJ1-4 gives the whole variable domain KAGVTQTPRYLIKTRGQQVTLSCSPISGHRSVSWYQQTPGQGLQFLFEYFSETQRNKGNFPGRFSGRQFSNSRSEMNVSTLELGDSALYLCASSSDRDGNEKLFFGSGTQLSVL.

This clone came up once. The CDR3: CAISDHTSGSEDTQYF. Written as DNA, the CDR3 is TGTGCCATCAGTGACCACACTAGCGGGAGTGAGGATACGCAGTATTTT. The chain uses TRBV10-3 and TRBJ2-3, with 11 bases that match TRBD2. J was trimmed by 6 bases and V by 3 bases; bases with no gene match: 8. There are 16 residues in the CDR3. Per germline, CDR1 ENHRY and CDR2 SYGVKD.

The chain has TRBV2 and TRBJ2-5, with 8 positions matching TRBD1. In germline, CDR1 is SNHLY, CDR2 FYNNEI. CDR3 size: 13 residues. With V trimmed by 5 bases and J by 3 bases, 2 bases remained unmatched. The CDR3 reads CASSLQGEETQYF. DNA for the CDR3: TGTGCCAGCAGTTTACAGGGGGAAGAGACCCAGTACTTC.